This T cell receptor (beta chain) is from a study of CD8 T cells in ankylosing spondylitis. TCRdb itself ran the 5' RACE reads through MiXCR, one entry per CDR3 protein. The repertoire holds about 250,000 distinct CDR3 sequences, 8% to 10% seen once, with 4.5% to 5% in the top ten. Trimming removed 7 bases from V and 2 bases from J; junction bases left unmatched: 6. The CDR3 has 14 residues. Germline V gives CDR1 SGHRS, CDR2 YFSETQ. This clonotype appeared a few times. Sequenced material: blood, either unsorted or a sorted T cell fraction (not recorded which). The TCR originated in a female donor with ankylosing spondylitis or in good health (not recorded which). This chain connects TRBV5-1 to TRBJ2-3, with 8 positions matching TRBD2. CDR3 in DNA: TGCGCCAGCCGACTAGCGTACTACACAGATACGCAGTATTTT. This translates into CASRLAYYTDTQYF.